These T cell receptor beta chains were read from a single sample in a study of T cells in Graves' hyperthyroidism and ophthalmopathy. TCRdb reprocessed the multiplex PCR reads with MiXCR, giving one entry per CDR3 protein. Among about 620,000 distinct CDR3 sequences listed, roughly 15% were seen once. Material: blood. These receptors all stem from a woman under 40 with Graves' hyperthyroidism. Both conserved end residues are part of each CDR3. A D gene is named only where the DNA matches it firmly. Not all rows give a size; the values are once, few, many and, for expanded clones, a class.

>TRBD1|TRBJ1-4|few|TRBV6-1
CATRQGAREKLFF
TGTGCCACCCGACAGGGGGCGCGGGAAAAACTGTTTTTT
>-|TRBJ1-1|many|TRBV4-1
CASSMDSEAFF
TGCGCCAGCAGCATGGACAGTGAAGCTTTCTTT
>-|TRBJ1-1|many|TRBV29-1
CSVEQTNTEAFF
TGCAGCGTTGAGCAGACGAACACTGAAGCTTTCTTT
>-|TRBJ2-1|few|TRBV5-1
CASSLEGGPDSEQFF
TGCGCCAGCAGCTTGGAAGGAGGGCCAGATTCTGAGCAGTTCTTC
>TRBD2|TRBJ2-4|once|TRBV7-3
CASSLLAGGPKNIQYF
TGTGCCAGCAGCCTGCTAGCGGGAGGGCCCAAAAACATTCAGTACTTC
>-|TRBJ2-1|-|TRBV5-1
CASIGDRHSYNEQFF
TGCGCCAGCATAGGGGATCGACACTCCTACAATGAGCAGTTCTTC
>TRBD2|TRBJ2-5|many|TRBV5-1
CASSGTSGRETQYF
TGCGCCAGCAGCGGGACTAGCGGGAGAGAGACCCAGTACTTC
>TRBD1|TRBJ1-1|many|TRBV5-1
CASSWEKTGPEAFF
TGCGCCAGCAGCTGGGAAAAGACAGGGCCTGAAGCTTTCTTT
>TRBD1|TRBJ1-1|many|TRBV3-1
CASSQVHSGTGGSDTEAFF
TGTGCCAGCAGCCAAGTCCATTCCGGGACAGGGGGGAGTGACACTGAAGCTTTCTTT
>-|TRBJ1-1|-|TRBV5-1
CANSHILRDRMNTEAFF
TGCGCCAACAGCCACATACTCAGGGATCGTATGAACACTGAAGCTTTCTTT
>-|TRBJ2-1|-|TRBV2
CASSGGGAQNEQFF
TGTGCCAGCAGTGGAGGGGGGGCGCAGAATGAGCAGTTCTTC
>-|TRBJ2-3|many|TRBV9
CASSVGESTDTQYF
TGTGCCAGCAGCGTAGGGGAGAGCACAGATACGCAGTATTTT
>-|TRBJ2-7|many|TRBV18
CASSPSGEYEQYF
TGTGCCAGCTCACCTTCGGGAGAGTACGAGCAGTACTTC
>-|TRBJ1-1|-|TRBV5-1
CASSLGFANTEAFF
TGCGCCAGCAGCTTGGGATTCGCGAACACTGAAGCTTTCTTT